Listed below are T cell receptor beta chains from one sample, sequenced in a study of identical twins. MiXCR, run by TCRdb on the 5' RACE reads, gives a single entry per CDR3 protein. The sample shows some 630,000 distinct CDR3 sequences, under 8.5% of them seen only once. The sample was also linked to a second study, of yellow fever vaccine responses in identical twins.

Sequencing used PBMCs. These receptor sequences come from a woman aged 18-30 years in good health. CDR3s include the opening cysteine and the closing phenylalanine or tryptophan. A D gene is named only where the DNA matches it firmly. Not all rows give a size; the values are once, few, many and, for expanded clones, a class.

TRBV9	TRBD2	NA	TRBJ2-2	19	CASSGGTSGSAGVPGELFF	TGTGCCAGCAGCGGCGGGACTAGCGGATCAGCGGGAGTCCCCGGGGAGCTGTTTTTT
TRBV7-9	TRBD2	many	TRBJ2-7	16	CASSYSAGVSSYEQYF	TGTGCCAGCAGCTACTCTGCGGGAGTGAGCTCCTACGAGCAGTACTTC
TRBV4-1	NA	many	TRBJ2-2	15	CASSQADSNTGELFF	TGCGCCAGCAGCCAAGCTGACTCGAACACCGGGGAGCTGTTTTTT
TRBV3-1	NA	many	TRBJ2-6	13	CASSQEGANVLTF	TGTGCCAGCAGCCAAGAAGGGGCCAACGTCCTGACTTTC
TRBV6-1	TRBD1	few	TRBJ2-5	16	CASSGFLGQGGETQYF	TGTGCCAGCAGTGGATTTCTGGGACAGGGGGGGGAGACCCAGTACTTC
TRBV11-2	NA	few	TRBJ2-1	16	CASSFTPTGSYNEQFF	TGTGCCAGCAGCTTTACCCCGACAGGCTCCTACAATGAGCAGTTCTTC
TRBV29-1	NA	NA	TRBJ1-1	13	CSVESQPNTEAFF	TGCAGCGTTGAAAGTCAACCGAACACTGAAGCTTTCTTT
TRBV18	NA	few	TRBJ2-3	14	CASSPTGQTDTQYF	TGTGCCAGCTCACCCACAGGACAAACAGATACGCAGTATTTT
TRBV15	TRBD2	many	TRBJ2-1	17	CATSRDIAGSSYNEQFF	TGTGCCACCAGCAGAGATATAGCGGGGAGCTCCTACAATGAGCAGTTCTTC
TRBV15	NA	many	TRBJ2-3	15	CATSRDKASTDTQYF	TGTGCCACCAGCAGAGACAAGGCTAGCACAGATACGCAGTATTTT
TRBV4-1	NA	few	TRBJ1-2	13	CASSQEPVGSYTF	TGCGCCAGCAGCCAAGAACCCGTGGGTAGCTACACCTTC
TRBV5-1	TRBD2	many	TRBJ2-3	15	CASSLSTSGTDTQYF	TGCGCCAGCAGCTTGTCGACTAGCGGCACAGATACGCAGTATTTT
TRBV5-6	NA	few	TRBJ2-2	14	CASSLASLLGELFF	TGTGCCAGCAGCTTGGCCTCACTACTCGGGGAGCTGTTTTTT
TRBV24-1	TRBD2	many	TRBJ2-1	16	CATSDTGLAGVGEQFF	TGTGCCACCAGTGATACAGGACTAGCGGGGGTAGGTGAGCAGTTCTTC
TRBV5-6	TRBD2	NA	TRBJ2-1	16	CASSLRVSGGFGEQFF	TGTGCCAGCAGCTTGCGCGTTAGCGGGGGCTTTGGAGAGCAGTTCTTC
TRBV3-1	NA	few	TRBJ2-5	17	CASSQVIQVGRGGTQYF	TGTGCCAGCAGCCAAGTGATCCAGGTCGGCAGGGGAGGGACCCAGTACTTC
TRBV6-1	NA	NA	TRBJ1-1	16	CASRSGTYNLNTEAFF	TGTGCCAGCAGGTCCGGGACATATAATTTGAACACTGAAGCTTTCTTT
TRBV5-6	TRBD2	few	TRBJ2-5	17	CASSLDASGGLVGTQYF	TGTGCCAGCAGCTTGGATGCTAGCGGAGGTTTGGTTGGAACCCAGTACTTC
TRBV7-9	TRBD1	few	TRBJ1-6	16	CASSSPPGQSNSPLHF	TGTGCCAGCAGCTCACCTCCGGGACAGTCCAATTCACCCCTCCACTTT
TRBV5-5	NA	few	TRBJ1-5	15	CASSLRGHSNQPQHF	TGTGCCAGCAGCTTGCGCGGACATAGCAATCAGCCCCAGCATTTT
TRBV10-2	NA	many	TRBJ2-1	17	CASSGTLLVNLGYEQFF	TGCGCCAGCAGTGGGACTTTACTAGTTAACTTGGGGTATGAGCAGTTCTTC
TRBV5-6	NA	few	TRBJ2-4	17	CASSAPGRWGAKNIQYF	TGTGCCAGCAGCGCCCCCGGCCGTTGGGGTGCCAAAAACATTCAGTACTTC
TRBV5-8	NA	many	TRBJ2-1	16	CASSSASSTFYNEQFF	TGTGCCAGCAGCTCGGCCTCAAGTACTTTCTACAATGAGCAGTTCTTC
TRBV6-1	TRBD1	once	TRBJ2-7	13	CASKRDREFEQYF	TGTGCCAGCAAAAGGGACAGGGAGTTCGAGCAGTACTTC
TRBV29-1	TRBD1	few	TRBJ1-1	13	CSVFTGADTEAFF	TGCAGCGTTTTTACAGGGGCAGACACTGAAGCTTTCTTT
TRBV12-3/TRBV12-4	NA	many	TRBJ2-1	11	CASSFGGEEFF	TGTGCCAGCAGTTTTGGCGGGGAGGAGTTCTTC
TRBV27	NA	many	TRBJ2-2	14	CASSPGDTTGELFF	TGTGCCAGCAGCCCGGGGGATACCACCGGGGAGCTGTTTTTT
TRBV10-3	TRBD2	few	TRBJ2-1	13	CAIRGTSEGEQFF	TGTGCCATCAGGGGGACTAGCGAGGGTGAGCAGTTCTTC
TRBV7-8	TRBD1	few	TRBJ1-2	14	CASSMDRGGDGYTF	TGTGCCAGCAGCATGGACAGGGGGGGAGATGGCTACACCTTC
TRBV12-3/TRBV12-4	NA	NA	TRBJ2-7	14	CASSYSVGSPEQYF	TGTGCCAGCAGTTATTCGGTAGGATCCCCCGAGCAGTACTTC
TRBV25-1	TRBD2	few	TRBJ2-1	15	CASAPLAGGMYEQFF	TGTGCCAGCGCCCCCCTAGCGGGGGGGATGTATGAGCAGTTCTTC
TRBV7-2	NA	NA	TRBJ1-2	14	CASSFRMGSYGYTF	TGTGCCAGCAGCTTTAGAATGGGCAGCTATGGCTACACCTTC
TRBV27	NA	NA	TRBJ1-6	13	CASIGGPNSPLHF	TGTGCCAGCATAGGTGGGCCTAATTCACCCCTCCACTTT
TRBV4-2	NA	NA	TRBJ2-2	16	CASSQGLGGDTGELFF	TGTGCCAGCAGCCAAGGACTAGGAGGGGACACCGGGGAGCTGTTTTTT
TRBV29-1	NA	many	TRBJ2-5	14	CSYTGPGNQETQYF	TGCAGCTATACAGGGCCCGGTAACCAAGAGACCCAGTACTTC
TRBV29-1	TRBD1	NA	TRBJ2-7	18	CSVEGETGGGSRDDEQYF	TGCAGCGTTGAAGGGGAAACAGGGGGCGGGAGTAGGGATGACGAGCAGTACTTC
TRBV7-9	NA	NA	TRBJ2-2	15	CASSPVGVNTGELFF	TGTGCCAGCAGCCCCGTTGGGGTGAACACCGGGGAGCTGTTTTTT
TRBV28	NA	few	TRBJ2-2	12	CASRDFPGELFF	TGTGCCAGCAGAGACTTCCCCGGGGAGCTGTTTTTT
TRBV11-1	TRBD1	many	TRBJ2-3	14	CASSQPGQGDTQYF	TGTGCCAGCAGCCAACCGGGACAGGGGGATACGCAGTATTTT
TRBV12-3/TRBV12-4	TRBD1	many	TRBJ2-1	12	CASRTGYNEQFF	TGTGCCAGCCGGACAGGATACAATGAGCAGTTCTTC
TRBV20-1	TRBD2	NA	TRBJ2-3	15	CSAVSGLAGTDTQYF	TGCAGTGCAGTTTCGGGACTAGCAGGAACAGATACGCAGTATTTT
TRBV7-8	TRBD2	NA	TRBJ2-5	19	CASSLSISGGQKPQETQYF	TGTGCCAGCAGCTTAAGTATTAGCGGGGGCCAAAAACCCCAAGAGACCCAGTACTTC
TRBV20-1	NA	many	TRBJ2-4	12	CSARTGAGVQYF	TGCAGTGCTAGAACAGGGGCGGGGGTTCAGTACTTC
TRBV4-1	NA	few	TRBJ2-3	15	CASSLEGGGSNTQYF	TGCGCCAGCAGCCTGGAAGGGGGAGGGTCCAATACGCAGTATTTT
TRBV27	TRBD2	NA	TRBJ2-1	14	CASSPNGLAGVSFF	TGTGCCAGCAGTCCGAACGGACTAGCGGGAGTTTCGTTCTTC
TRBV20-1	TRBD2	NA	TRBJ2-1	14	CSALGSSGTNEQFF	TGCAGTGCGCTAGGTAGTAGCGGGACGAATGAGCAGTTCTTC
TRBV20-1	TRBD1	NA	TRBJ1-1	14	CSARGDRGETEAFF	TGCAGTGCTAGGGGGGACAGGGGGGAGACTGAAGCTTTCTTT
TRBV7-3	NA	many	TRBJ2-3	15	CASSLKSGSTDTQYF	TGTGCCAGCAGCTTAAAAAGCGGGAGCACAGATACGCAGTATTTT
TRBV7-9	NA	many	TRBJ2-7	13	CASSLTNYYEQYF	TGTGCCAGCAGCTTGACAAATTACTACGAGCAGTACTTC
TRBV12-3/TRBV12-4	NA	few	TRBJ1-2	12	CASSRGQNSYTF	TGTGCCAGCAGCCGAGGGCAGAATAGCTACACCTTC
TRBV27	NA	NA	TRBJ2-1	14	CASSPYERDNEQFF	TGTGCCAGCAGTCCCTACGAGAGAGACAATGAGCAGTTCTTC
TRBV4-1	TRBD1	many	TRBJ2-7	13	CASSSQTGREQYF	TGCGCCAGCAGCTCCCAGACAGGGCGCGAGCAGTACTTC